The sequence of this TCR beta chain was determined in a study of shared T cell receptors in the human thymus. Germline CDR1 MDHEN, CDR2 SYDVKM. CDR3 length: 18 residues. The V gene end was trimmed by 5 bases and the J gene end by 6 bases; junction bases not matched to a gene: 17. Using immunoSEQ multiplex PCR, the repertoire was profiled, and TCRdb retains in-frame clones only, with some absent. The sample includes some 760,000 clones, 70% to 90% of them seen just once. These same data were also listed under a study on human thymus T cells.

V and J are TRBV28 and TRBJ1-5, with 9 positions matching TRBD1. The sequence came from a girl in the first two years of life with a congenital heart defect. The sequenced sample was thymocytes. Here the CDR3 DNA reads TGTGCCAGCAGTGGCCGGGACAGGGAAGGCAGGGTCGGTCAGCCCCAGCATTTT. Amino acid sequence: CASSGRDREGRVGQPQHF.